What follows is one T cell receptor beta chain and its context. Its antigen is not identified. The data originate from a study of post-analysis software for immune sequencing data. Regarding the study as a whole: A significant reduction in normalized Chao1 diversity was observed in multiple sclerosis patients versus controls. Roughly 5 TRBV segments (TRBV5-6, TRBV5-1 and TRBV20-1 among them) occurred more frequently in patients than in controls.

Unique molecular identifiers were built into the TCR beta cDNA libraries. T cells, roughly 0.95 to 10 million of them, yielded around 460,000 cDNA molecules. From the PCR reads, TCRdb called clonotypes with MiXCR, one entry per CDR3 protein. Of roughly 800,000 distinct CDR3 sequences listed, around 45% were seen once; the top ten hold 4.9%. CDR1 and CDR2 from the germline V gene are SGHTA and FQGNSA. The CDR3 is 13 amino acids. V was trimmed by 4 bases and J by 8 bases, leaving 14 bases between them. Source material: blood. The clonotype comes from a girl aged 10 to 17 with multiple sclerosis. The V gene is TRBV7-2, the J gene TRBJ1-2; D call uncertain. The CDR3: CASSSSVLWGYTF. CDR3 nucleotide sequence: TGTGCCAGCAGCTCCTCGGTCCTTTGGGGCTACACCTTC.